Described below is a single T cell receptor beta chain sequence and its context. This specimen comes from a study of blood T cell repertoires in COVID-19. Study-wide background: The analysed material was cDNA or gDNA that came from T cells, B-cell-depleted T cells, or PBMCs.

From germline, CDR1 is SNHLY and CDR2 FYNNEI. Trimming cost V 7 bases and J 0 bases, with 11 bases left between them. The CDR3 length is 14 residues. Clones were read by immunoSEQ multiplex PCR, and TCRdb kept only the in-frame ones, dropping some. This sample has over 400,000 clones, with roughly 88% found just once. This clonotype originated in a human donor in a cohort sampled during active COVID-19. V and J are TRBV2 and TRBJ2-3, with D unresolved. Sequencing was performed on peripheral blood. The CDR3 bases are TGTGCCAGCACCCGACACCTAAGCACAGATACGCAGTATTTT. Amino acids: CASTRHLSTDTQYF. The full variable domain, with the rest looked up from reference TRBV2 and TRBJ2-3, is EPEVTQTPSHQVTQMGQEVILRCVPISNHLYFYWYRQILGQKVEFLVSFYNNEISEKSEIFDDQFSVERPDGSNFTLKIRSTKLEDSAMYFCASTRHLSTDTQYFGPGTRLTVL.